This TCR beta chain was documented in a study of shared clonotypes between healthy human individuals. Assay runs were performed at deep level. Only in-frame clones appear in the TCRdb table, and some are missing; sequencing was by immunoSEQ multiplex PCR. This table holds a few million clones, 80% to 95% found once. As to this clone: Its antigen is not identified.

The V gene's germline CDR1 is SGHRS and CDR2 YFSETQ. Trimming removed 4 bases at V and 1 base at J, with 12 bases between. The CDR3 consists of 15 residues. All the donors were Caucasian adults who lived in Nashville, Tennessee. Broader study findings: Shared across a few donors were roughly 5.3% of the naive CD4 clonotypes.

The specimen sequenced was naive CD4+ T cells from PBMCs. The subset here: CD45RA+ positively selected. The TCR originated in a man between 18 and 35 years old in good health. Some clones in this sample may be carry-over from other donors' samples. The chain uses TRBV5-1 and TRBJ2-4; tentatively, D is TRBD2 (6 bases). This CDR3 reads CASSPGGVAKNIQYF. The CDR3 DNA sequence: TGCGCCAGCAGCCCTGGCGGGGTGGCCAAAAACATTCAGTACTTC.